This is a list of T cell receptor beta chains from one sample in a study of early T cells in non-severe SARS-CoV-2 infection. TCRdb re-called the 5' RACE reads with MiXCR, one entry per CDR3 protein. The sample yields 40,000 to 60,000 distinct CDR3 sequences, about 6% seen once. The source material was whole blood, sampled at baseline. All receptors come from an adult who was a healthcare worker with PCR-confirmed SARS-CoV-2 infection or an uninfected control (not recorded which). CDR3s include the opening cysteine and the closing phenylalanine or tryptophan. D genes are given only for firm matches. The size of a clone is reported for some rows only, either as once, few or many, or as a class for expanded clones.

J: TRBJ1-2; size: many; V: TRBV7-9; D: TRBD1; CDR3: CASTLGQASTYGYTF; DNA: TGTGCCAGCACCCTAGGACAGGCATCAACTTATGGCTACACCTTC
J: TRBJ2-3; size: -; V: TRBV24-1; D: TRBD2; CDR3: CATSDPSGSATDTQYF; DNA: TGTGCCACCAGTGATCCTAGCGGGAGTGCGACAGATACGCAGTATTTT
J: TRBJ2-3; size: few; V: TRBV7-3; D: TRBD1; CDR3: CASSLSYRGDDTQYF; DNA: TGTGCCAGCAGCTTATCTTACAGGGGTGACGATACGCAGTATTTT
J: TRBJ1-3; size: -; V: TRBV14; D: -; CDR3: CASSQDKGRFAENTIYF; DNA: TGTGCCAGCAGCCAAGATAAAGGCCGTTTCGCTGAAAACACCATATATTTT
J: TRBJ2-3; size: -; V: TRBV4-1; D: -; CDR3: CASSQRPSTDTQYF; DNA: TGCGCCAGCAGCCAACGCCCTAGCACAGATACGCAGTATTTT
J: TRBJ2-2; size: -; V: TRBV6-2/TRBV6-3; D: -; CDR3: CASSSAGELFF; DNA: TGTGCCAGCAGTTCAGCCGGGGAGCTGTTTTTT
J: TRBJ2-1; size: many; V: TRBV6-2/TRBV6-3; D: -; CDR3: CASSYPNEQFF; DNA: TGTGCCAGCAGTTACCCCAATGAGCAGTTCTTC
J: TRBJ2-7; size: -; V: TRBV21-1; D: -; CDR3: CASSTRDRTLGQYF; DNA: TGTGCCAGCAGCACCCGGGACAGGACGCTCGGGCAGTACTTC
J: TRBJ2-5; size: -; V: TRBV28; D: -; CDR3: CASSPTRTVQETQYF; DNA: TGTGCCAGCAGTCCAACGAGGACAGTTCAAGAGACCCAGTACTTC
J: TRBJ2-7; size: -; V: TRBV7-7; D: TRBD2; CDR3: CASSPATSGTGEQYF; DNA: TGTGCCAGCAGCCCCGCGACTAGCGGAACGGGAGAGCAGTACTTC
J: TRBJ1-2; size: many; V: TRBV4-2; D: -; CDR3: CASSPQIGPYGYTF; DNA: TGTGCCAGCAGCCCTCAGATAGGGCCGTATGGCTACACCTTC
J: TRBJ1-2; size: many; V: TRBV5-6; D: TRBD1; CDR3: CASSPPGQGASGYTF; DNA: TGTGCCAGCAGCCCACCGGGACAGGGGGCGTCCGGCTACACCTTC
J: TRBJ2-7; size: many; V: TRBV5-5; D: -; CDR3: CASSPINIEQYF; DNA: TGTGCCAGCAGCCCAATTAATATCGAGCAGTACTTC
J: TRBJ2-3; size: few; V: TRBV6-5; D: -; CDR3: CASIKRHKSTDTQYF; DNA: TGTGCCAGCATTAAGCGGCATAAAAGCACAGATACGCAGTATTTT
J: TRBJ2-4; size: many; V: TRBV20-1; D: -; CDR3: CSAQDLNLAKNIQYF; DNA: TGCAGTGCCCAAGACCTTAACTTAGCCAAAAACATTCAGTACTTC
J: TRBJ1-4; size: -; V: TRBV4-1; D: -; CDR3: CASSQDSEWANEKLFF; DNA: TGCGCCAGCAGCCAAGACAGTGAGTGGGCTAATGAAAAACTGTTTTTT
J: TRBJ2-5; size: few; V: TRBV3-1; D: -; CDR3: CASSHGMETQYF; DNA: TGTGCCAGCAGCCATGGCATGGAGACCCAGTACTTC
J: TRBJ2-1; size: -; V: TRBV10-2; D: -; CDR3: CASSETGYEQFF; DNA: TGCGCCAGCAGTGAAACAGGGTATGAGCAGTTCTTC
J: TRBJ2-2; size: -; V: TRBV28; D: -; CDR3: CASSPRLSNTGELFF; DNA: TGTGCCAGCAGTCCCCGGCTTTCGAACACCGGGGAGCTGTTTTTT
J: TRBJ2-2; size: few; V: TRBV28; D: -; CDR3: CASSFPVTGELFF; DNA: TGTGCCAGCAGTTTTCCGGTGACCGGGGAGCTGTTTTTT
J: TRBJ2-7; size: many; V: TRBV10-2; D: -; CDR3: CASTRDPLGEQYF; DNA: TGCGCCAGCACTCGCGACCCCCTCGGCGAGCAGTACTTC
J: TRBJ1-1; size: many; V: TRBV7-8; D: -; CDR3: CATLANTEAFF; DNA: TGTGCCACCCTAGCCAATACTGAAGCTTTCTTT